The 13 T cell receptor beta chains below come from one sample, sequenced in a study of shared clonotypes between healthy human individuals. Generated by immunoSEQ multiplex PCR, the TCRdb table keeps only in-frame clones and is missing some. This sample yields about 2,100,000 clones, of which 85% to 95% are seen a single time; 1.7% belongs to the top ten. CD45RO-negative cells were positively selected for CCR7, leaving out terminally differentiated effector memory CD45RA+ cells. The sequenced sample was naive CD8+ T cells from PBMCs. The receptor set was obtained from a man between 18 and 29 years old in good health. Some clones in this sample may be carry-over from other donors' samples.

V gene TRBV2 combines with J gene TRBJ2-7; 7 positions agree with TRBD1. The CDR3 runs to 13 residues. The trim removed 6 bases at V and 3 bases at J, leaving 5 bases unmatched. Germline loops: CDR1 SNHLY, CDR2 FYNNEI. The CDR3 region has the DNA TGTGCCAGCAGAGACACAGGGGACTACGAGCAGTACTTC. This encodes CASRDTGDYEQYF. The whole variable domain, remainder taken from reference TRBV2 and TRBJ2-7, is EPEVTQTPSHQVTQMGQEVILRCVPISNHLYFYWYRQILGQKVEFLVSFYNNEISEKSEIFDDQFSVERPDGSNFTLKIRSTKLEDSAMYFCASRDTGDYEQYFGPGTRLTVT.

To note about this clone: Other DNA sequences in this sample translate to the same CDR3. This sequence joins TRBV4-1 and TRBJ2-7; the match to TRBD1 covers 9 bases. In germline, CDR1 is MGHRA, CDR2 YSYEKL. The CDR3 consists of 15 residues. The J segment lost 1 base and the V segment lost 1 base, leaving 2 bases of the junction unmatched. In DNA, the CDR3 is TGCGCCAGCAGCCAAGGACAGGGGGGTTCCTACGAGCAGTACTTC. Its translation is CASSQGQGGSYEQYF.

The chain employs TRBV6-1 and TRBJ1-1, with TRBD1 as a possible D gene (5 bases). The length of the CDR3 is 14 residues. V was trimmed by 7 bases and J by 4 bases, leaving 16 bases between them. Germline V gives CDR1 MNHNS, CDR2 SASEGT. The CDR3 region is CASNWAGGGTEAFF. The DNA of the CDR3 is TGTGCCAGCAACTGGGCTGGTGGGGGCACTGAAGCTTTCTTT.

The chain carries TRBV5-1 and TRBJ2-6; 7 bases line up with TRBD1. V shed 2 bases and J 2 bases; nucleotides not matched to a gene: 22. The length of the CDR3 is 22 residues. CDR1 SGHRS and CDR2 YFSETQ come from the germline V gene. DNA for the CDR3: TGCGCCAGCAGCTTTGGGACCGACAGGGTAATATCATTTTCTCCTGGGGCCAACGTCCTGACTTTC. It is translated as CASSFGTDRVISFSPGANVLTF.

The chain is built from TRBV4-2 and TRBJ2-5; a weak D match, TRBD2 (6 bases). The J call may not be correct, given that the DNA end is closer to TRBJ2-7. The V gene's germline CDR1 is LGHNA and CDR2 YNFKEQ. This CDR3 spans 15 amino acids. The CDR3 is CASSPRDSRGYEQYF. The CDR3 bases are TGTGCCAGCAGCCCAAGGGACTCCCGAGGCTACGAGCAGTACTTC.

The J gene is TRBJ2-7, the V gene TRBV6-1, with TRBD1 as a possible D gene (5 bases). V shed 7 bases and J shed 2 bases, with 15 bases lying between them. This CDR3 comprises 14 residues. CDR1 and CDR2 from the germline V gene are MNHNS and SASEGT. The CDR3 protein is CASKVLDKPYEQYF. CDR3 coding DNA: TGTGCCAGCAAAGTGCTGGACAAGCCCTACGAGCAGTACTTC.

The CDR3: CASSFTWNTEAFF. The CDR3 DNA reads as TGTGCCAGCAGTTTTACTTGGAACACTGAAGCTTTCTTT. V and J are TRBV27 and TRBJ1-1, with D unclear. Trimming removed 3 bases at V and 1 base at J, with 6 bases between. The CDR3 is made up of 13 amino acids. Germline V lookup: CDR1 MNHEY, CDR2 SMNVEV (reference sequence).

This clone appeared a single time. The rearrangement joins TRBV7-9 to TRBJ1-2; no firm D call. V lost 3 bases and J 0 bases, leaving 8 bases between the germline ends. Per the germline V gene, CDR1 is SEHNR and CDR2 is FQNEAQ (reference sequence). CDR3 length equals 14 residues. The CDR3 sequence: CASSFSLTNYGYTF. DNA for the CDR3: TGTGCCAGCAGCTTTTCGCTGACTAACTATGGCTACACCTTC.

The chain carries TRBV15 and TRBJ2-1; 7 bases map to TRBD2. Germline V gene sequence: CDR1 LNHNV, CDR2 YYDKDF (reference sequence). The CDR3 covers 14 residues. V shed 6 bases, J shed 0 bases, and the junction held 2 bases outside the gene matches. The CDR3 nucleotides read TGTGCCACCAGGGGGGAGGGCTCCTACAATGAGCAGTTCTTC. Its protein is CATRGEGSYNEQFF. Complete variable domain (other parts from reference TRBV15 and TRBJ2-1): DAMVIQNPRYQVTQFGKPVTLSCSQTLNHNVMYWYQQKSSQAPKLLFHYYDKDFNNEADTPDNFQSRRPNTSFCFLDIRSPGLGDTAMYLCATRGEGSYNEQFFGPGTRLTVL.

The V and J genes are TRBV10-3 and TRBJ2-7; 13 bases match TRBD2. The J segment lost 0 bases and the V segment lost 11 bases, leaving 4 bases of the junction unmatched. The V gene's germline CDR1 is ENHRY and CDR2 SYGVKD. CDR3 size: 14 residues. The CDR3 reads CASRTSGSSYEQYF. CDR3 nucleotide sequence: TGTGCCTCTCGGACTAGCGGGAGCTCCTACGAGCAGTACTTC.

This clone is a singleton in its sample. The chain has TRBV2 and TRBJ2-4; D is uncertain. Germline V gene lookup returns CDR1 SNHLY and CDR2 FYNNEI. Trimming took 3 bases from V and 8 from J, leaving 2 bases between them. The CDR3 extends over 10 amino acids. The CDR3: CASSEDIQYF. CDR3 in DNA: TGTGCCAGCAGTGAGGACATTCAGTACTTC.

The rearrangement uses TRBV4-2 and TRBJ2-5; D is undetermined. CDR3 size: 19 residues. Looked up from germline, CDR1 is LGHNA and CDR2 is YNFKEQ. Trimming took 0 bases from V and 2 from J, leaving 22 bases between them. The DNA for the CDR3 is TGTGCCAGCAGCCAAGATAATTGGGTAGAAAAAGTCATACAAGAGACCCAGTACTTC. Translation: CASSQDNWVEKVIQETQYF.

This clone was seen more than once but under ten times. The sample carries other DNA sequences with the same CDR3. The chain is built from TRBV28 and TRBJ2-7; D remains unclear. V shed 0 bases and J shed 0 bases, with 3 bases lying between them. The CDR3 sequence is 13 residues long. The V gene's germline CDR1 is MDHEN and CDR2 SYDVKM. CDR3 sequence: CASSLWPSYEQYF. The CDR3 DNA reads TGTGCCAGCAGTTTATGGCCCTCCTACGAGCAGTACTTC. Full variable domain (outside the CDR3, taken from reference TRBV28 and TRBJ2-7): DVKVTQSSRYLVKRTGEKVFLECVQDMDHENMFWYRQDPGLGLRLIYFSYDVKMKEKGDIPEGYSVSREKKERFSLILESASTNQTSMYLCASSLWPSYEQYFGPGTRLTVT.